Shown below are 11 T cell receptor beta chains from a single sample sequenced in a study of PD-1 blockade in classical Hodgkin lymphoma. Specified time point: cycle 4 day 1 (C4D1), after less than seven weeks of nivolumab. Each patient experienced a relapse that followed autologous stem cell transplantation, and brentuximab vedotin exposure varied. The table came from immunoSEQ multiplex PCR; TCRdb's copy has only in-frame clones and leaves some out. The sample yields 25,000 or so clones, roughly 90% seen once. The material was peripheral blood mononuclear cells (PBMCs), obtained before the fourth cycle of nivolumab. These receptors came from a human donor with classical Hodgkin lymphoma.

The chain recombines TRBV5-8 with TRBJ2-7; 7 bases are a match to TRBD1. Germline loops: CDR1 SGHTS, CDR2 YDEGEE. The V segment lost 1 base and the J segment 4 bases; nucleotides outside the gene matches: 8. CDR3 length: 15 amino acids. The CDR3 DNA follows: TGTGCCAGCAGCTTGTTAGGACAGGATAGTTACGAGCAGTACTTC. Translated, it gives CASSLLGQDSYEQYF.

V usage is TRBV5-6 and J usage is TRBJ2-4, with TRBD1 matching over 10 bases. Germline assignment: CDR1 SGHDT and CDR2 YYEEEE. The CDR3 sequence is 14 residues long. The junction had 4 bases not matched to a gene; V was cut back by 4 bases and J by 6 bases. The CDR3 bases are TGTGCCAGCAGCACCCGGACAGGGGGAAACATTCAGTACTTC. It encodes CASSTRTGGNIQYF.

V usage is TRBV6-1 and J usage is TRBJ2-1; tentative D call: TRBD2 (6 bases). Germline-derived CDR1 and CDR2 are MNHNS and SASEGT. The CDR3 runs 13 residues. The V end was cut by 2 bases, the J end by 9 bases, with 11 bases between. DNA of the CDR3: TGTGCCAGCAGTGAAAGGTTGGGAGGTGAGCAGTTCTTC. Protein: CASSERLGGEQFF.

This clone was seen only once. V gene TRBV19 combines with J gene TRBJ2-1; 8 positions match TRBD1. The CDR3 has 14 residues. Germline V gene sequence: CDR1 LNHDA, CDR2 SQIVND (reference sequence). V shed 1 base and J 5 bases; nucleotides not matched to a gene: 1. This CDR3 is CASSIGTGNNEQFF. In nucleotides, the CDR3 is TGTGCCAGTAGTATAGGGACAGGGAACAATGAGCAGTTCTTC. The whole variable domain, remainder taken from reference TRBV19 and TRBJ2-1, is DGGITQSPKYLFRKEGQNVTLSCEQNLNHDAMYWYRQDPGQGLRLIYYSQIVNDFQKGDIAEGYSVSREKKESFPLTVTSAQKNPTAFYLCASSIGTGNNEQFFGPGTRLTVL.

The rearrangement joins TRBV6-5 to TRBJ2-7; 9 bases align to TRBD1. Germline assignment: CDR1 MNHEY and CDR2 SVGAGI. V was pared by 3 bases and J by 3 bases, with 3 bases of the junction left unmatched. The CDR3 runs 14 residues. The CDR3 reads CASSYGQGFYEQYF. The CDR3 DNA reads TGTGCCAGCAGTTATGGACAGGGGTTCTACGAGCAGTACTTC.

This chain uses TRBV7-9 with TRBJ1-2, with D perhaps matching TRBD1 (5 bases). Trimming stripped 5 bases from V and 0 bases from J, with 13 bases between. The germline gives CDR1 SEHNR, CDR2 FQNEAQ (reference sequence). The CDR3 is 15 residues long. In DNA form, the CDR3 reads TGTGCCAGCAGCCGAGCGACAGTCTCTAACTATGGCTACACCTTC. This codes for CASSRATVSNYGYTF.

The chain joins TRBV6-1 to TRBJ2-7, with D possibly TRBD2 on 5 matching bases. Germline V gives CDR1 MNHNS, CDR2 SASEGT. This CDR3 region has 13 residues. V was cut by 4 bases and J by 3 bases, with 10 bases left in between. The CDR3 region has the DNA TGTGCCAGCAGTGTAGGGAGCAACTACGAGCAGTACTTC. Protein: CASSVGSNYEQYF.

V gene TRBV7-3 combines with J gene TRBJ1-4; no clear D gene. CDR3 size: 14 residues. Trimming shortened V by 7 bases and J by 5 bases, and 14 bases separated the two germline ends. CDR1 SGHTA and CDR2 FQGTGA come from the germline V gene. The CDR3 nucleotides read TGTGCCAGCACCAAGACCCTTGGGAATGAAAAACTGTTTTTT. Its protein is CASTKTLGNEKLFF.

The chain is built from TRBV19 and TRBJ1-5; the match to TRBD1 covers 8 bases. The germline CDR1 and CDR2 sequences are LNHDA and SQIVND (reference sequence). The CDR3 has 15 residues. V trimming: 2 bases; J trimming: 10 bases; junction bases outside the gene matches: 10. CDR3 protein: CASSIPTGVSKPQHF. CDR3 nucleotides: TGTGCCAGTAGTATACCGACAGGGGTTTCCAAACCCCAGCATTTT.

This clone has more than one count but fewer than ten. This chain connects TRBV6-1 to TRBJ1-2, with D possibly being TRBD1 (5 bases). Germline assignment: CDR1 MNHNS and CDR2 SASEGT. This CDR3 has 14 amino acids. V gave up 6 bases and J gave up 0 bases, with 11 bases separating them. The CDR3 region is CASSAVGPNYGYTF. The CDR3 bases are TGTGCCAGCAGCGCTGTGGGGCCTAACTATGGCTACACCTTC.

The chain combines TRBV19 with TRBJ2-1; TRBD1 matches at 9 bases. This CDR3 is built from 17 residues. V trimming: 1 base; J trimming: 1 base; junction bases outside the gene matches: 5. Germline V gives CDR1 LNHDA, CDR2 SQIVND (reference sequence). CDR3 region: CASSIGRTGESYNEQFF. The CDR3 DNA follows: TGTGCCAGTAGTATAGGTAGGACAGGGGAATCCTACAATGAGCAGTTCTTC. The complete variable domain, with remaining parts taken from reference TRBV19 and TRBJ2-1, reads DGGITQSPKYLFRKEGQNVTLSCEQNLNHDAMYWYRQDPGQGLRLIYYSQIVNDFQKGDIAEGYSVSREKKESFPLTVTSAQKNPTAFYLCASSIGRTGESYNEQFFGPGTRLTVL.